This paragraph reports one T cell receptor beta chain. The target antigen is unknown. TCRdb re-called the 5' RACE reads through MiXCR, storing one row per CDR3 protein. The table lists about 540,000 distinct CDR3 sequences, roughly 13% of them singletons. This entry belongs to a study of CD8 T cells in ankylosing spondylitis. Study-level points and caveats: What appeared characteristic of ankylosing spondylitis blood was a TCR beta motif of about eight highly homologous variants.

Germline V gene data show CDR1 as LNHNV and CDR2 as YYDKDF (reference sequence). The CDR3 covers 20 residues. Trimming took 3 bases from V and 4 from J, leaving 28 bases between them. J is TRBJ1-3 and V is TRBV15; unclear D gene. The sample consisted of blood, either unsorted or a sorted T cell fraction (not recorded which). The origin of this receptor is a male donor with ankylosing spondylitis. The CDR3 DNA reads TGTGCCACCAGCAGGGCTAGGCCGACAAATAAATCCCCTAAAGGAAACACCATATATTTT. It yields the protein CATSRARPTNKSPKGNTIYF.